These 21 T cell receptor beta chains came from one sample sequenced in a study of T cell repertoires in cytomegalovirus infection. TCRdb re-called the reads through MiXCR, storing one row per CDR3 protein. The sample contains a few hundred thousand distinct CDR3 sequences, more than 40% of which appear only once. Their cognate antigens are unknown. Specimen: cultured PBMCs, collected from culture after CMV antigen stimulation. All receptors derive from a human donor in good health (CMV status not recorded). Some clones in this sample may be carry-over from other donors' samples.

Ten or more counts support this clonotype. The rearrangement joins TRBV12-3 or TRBV12-4 to TRBJ2-3, with D hard to call. With 6 bases removed from V and 4 bases from J, the gap between germline ends came to 5 bases. The CDR3 is 11 residues long. The CDR3 DNA follows: TGTGCCAGCAGCTTATCAGATACGCAGTATTTT. It yields the protein CASSLSDTQYF.

The J gene is TRBJ2-7, the V gene TRBV7-9, with 9 bases that match TRBD2. The CDR3 contains 17 residues. V was clipped by 1 base and J by 7 bases; unmatched bases: 14. Germline V gene sequence: CDR1 SEHNR, CDR2 FQNEAQ (reference sequence). The CDR3 spells CASSLDFPVREGGEQYF. CDR3 in DNA: TGTGCCAGCAGCTTAGATTTTCCCGTGCGGGAGGGTGGTGAGCAGTACTTC.

Only one count was recorded for this clonotype. The CDR3 loop reads CASSSGSVNEQFF. Written as DNA, the CDR3 is TGTGCCAGCAGTAGCGGGAGTGTGAATGAGCAGTTCTTC. V is TRBV6-4 and J is TRBJ2-1, with 8 bases matching TRBD2. With 5 bases clipped from V and 7 bases from J, the junction kept 4 bases outside the gene matches. The CDR3 has 13 residues. Germline V gene sequence: CDR1 MRHNA, CDR2 SNTAGT.

The chain links TRBV7-9 to TRBJ2-3, with 8 bases aligning to TRBD1. Germline V gene lookup returns CDR1 SEHNR and CDR2 FQNEAQ (reference sequence). The V and J ends lost 5 bases and 2 bases, in that order; junction bases with no gene match: 12. CDR3 length: 17 amino acids. The CDR3 DNA sequence: TGTGCCAGCAGCACCACCATGGACAGGGTATTCACAGATACGCAGTATTTT. Translation: CASSTTMDRVFTDTQYF.

The CDR3 is CASSLGQTAEQYF. CDR3 bases: TGTGCCAGCAGTTTGGGACAGACTGCCGAGCAGTACTTC. V and J are TRBV27 and TRBJ2-7, with 7 bases fitting TRBD1. V gave up 3 bases and J gave up 6 bases; unmatched junction bases: 5. This CDR3 region has 13 residues. Germline V gene sequence: CDR1 MNHEY, CDR2 SMNVEV (reference sequence).

This clonotype was detected ten times or more. In DNA form, the CDR3 reads TGTGCCAGCACTGGGAGTATGCACGAGCAGTACTTC. Translating gives CASTGSMHEQYF. V gene TRBV12-3 or TRBV12-4 combines with J gene TRBJ2-7, with a tentative D call TRBD2 (5 bases). Trimming cost V 7 bases and J 5 bases, with 12 bases left between them. CDR3 size: 12 residues.

The CDR3 DNA reads TGTGCCAGCATAGGATCTGGACTAGCGGGAGGGGGTGATACGCAGTATTTT. It specifies CASIGSGLAGGGDTQYF. The chain combines TRBV7-8 with TRBJ2-3; TRBD2 aligns across 15 bases. V was pared by 7 bases and J by 6 bases, with 11 bases of the junction left unmatched. The CDR3 covers 17 residues. The V gene's germline CDR1 is SGHVS and CDR2 FQNEAQ.

The CDR3 here is CASSSGQGYIQYF. CDR3 in DNA: TGTGCCAGCAGCTCCGGACAGGGATACATTCAGTACTTC. This chain joins TRBV7-2 and TRBJ2-4; 8 nucleotides agree with TRBD1. CDR1 and CDR2 from the germline V gene are SGHTA and FQGNSA. V lost 4 bases, J lost 8 bases, and 4 bases stayed unmatched. The CDR3 totals 13 residues.

V and J are TRBV20-1 and TRBJ1-3, with TRBD1 as a possible D gene (5 bases). CDR3 length equals 14 residues. Per germline, CDR1 DFQATT and CDR2 SNEGSKA (reference sequence). Deletions cut 1 base from V and 7 bases from J, with 14 bases between. The CDR3 sequence: CSARVTERGNTIYF. In nucleotides, the CDR3 is TGCAGTGCTAGAGTGACAGAGAGGGGTAACACCATATATTTT.

The chain is built from TRBV6-1 and TRBJ2-1; 10 nucleotides align to TRBD1. V shed 4 bases and J 7 bases; nucleotides not matched to a gene: 1. The CDR3 has 13 residues. The germline CDR1 and CDR2 sequences are MNHNS and SASEGT. The CDR3 DNA sequence: TGTGCCAGCAGTGGGGACAGGGGAAATGAGCAGTTCTTC. Its translation is CASSGDRGNEQFF.

This clonotype was counted between two and nine times. The V and J genes are TRBV7-2 and TRBJ2-1; D unresolved. This CDR3 region has 15 residues. CDR1 SGHTA and CDR2 FQGNSA come from the germline V gene. Trimming took off 1 base at V and 6 bases at J, with 13 bases between the two ends. CDR3 region: CASSLVGSGLNEQFF. The CDR3 DNA is TGTGCCAGCAGCTTAGTAGGTTCCGGTCTCAATGAGCAGTTCTTC.

The V gene is TRBV10-3, the J gene TRBJ1-5; 8 positions match TRBD1. This CDR3 has 13 amino acids. Losses at the gene ends were 7 bases for V and 5 bases for J; bases not matched to a gene: 4. The germline gives CDR1 ENHRY, CDR2 SYGVKD. The CDR3 coding sequence is TGTGCCATCACAGGGGGCGCAGATCAGCCCCAGCATTTT. Its translation is CAITGGADQPQHF.

The table lists this clonotype with a few counts. The chain recombines TRBV20-1 with TRBJ2-5; no definite D call. The germline CDR1 and CDR2 sequences are DFQATT and SNEGSKA (reference sequence). The CDR3 is 11 residues long. V was clipped by 1 base and J by 4 bases, with 4 bases between them. The DNA for the CDR3 is TGCAGTGCTAGAGTCGGAGAGACCCAGTACTTC. It translates to CSARVGETQYF.

This clonotype was counted only a few times. This chain links TRBV12-3 or TRBV12-4 with TRBJ2-7, with 7 bases aligning to TRBD2. CDR3 size: 14 residues. After removal of 5 bases from V and 6 bases from J, the junction contained 10 bases not matched to a gene. CDR3 in DNA: TGTGCCAGCAGTAGAAAGGCGGGAGTCGTCGAGCAGTACTTC. Translating gives CASSRKAGVVEQYF.

V and J are TRBV28 and TRBJ2-7; D is perhaps TRBD2 (5 bases). The CDR3 extends over 13 amino acids. The V gene's germline CDR1 is MDHEN and CDR2 SYDVKM. V shed 3 bases and J shed 7 bases, with 13 bases lying between them. CDR3 nucleotides: TGTGCCAGCAGTTTTCCTACTACGGGGGAGCAGTACTTC. It translates to CASSFPTTGEQYF.

The CDR3 sequence is CASSYGQSNQPQHF. The DNA of the CDR3 is TGTGCCAGCAGTTACGGACAAAGCAATCAGCCCCAGCATTTT. The chain uses TRBV27 and TRBJ1-5, with D possibly being TRBD1 (5 bases). V was shortened by 4 bases and J by 1 base, with 8 bases between the two germline ends. The CDR3 length is 14 residues. CDR1 is MNHEY, CDR2 SMNVEV, per germline (reference sequence).

The chain employs TRBV15 and TRBJ1-5; D gene ambiguous. The CDR3 is 12 amino acids. Germline V lookup: CDR1 LNHNV, CDR2 YYDKDF (reference sequence). V shed 5 bases and J shed 1 base, with 3 bases lying between them. CDR3 loop: CATSESNQPQHF. The CDR3 DNA reads as TGTGCCACCAGCGAAAGCAATCAGCCCCAGCATTTT.

This chain joins TRBV24-1 and TRBJ2-3; no definite D call. This CDR3 contains 14 residues. The V end lost 2 bases, the J end lost 5 bases, and 10 bases lay between the germline ends. Per the germline V gene, CDR1 is KGHDR and CDR2 is SFDVKD. CDR3 amino acids: CATSDSVPIDTQYF. The CDR3 region has the DNA TGTGCCACCAGTGATTCCGTCCCGATAGATACGCAGTATTTT.

CDR3 sequence reads: CASSPFLGTEAFF. The DNA for the CDR3 is TGTGCCAGCAGTCCATTTTTAGGGACTGAAGCTTTCTTT. The chain has TRBV12-3 or TRBV12-4 and TRBJ1-1, with D hard to call. The CDR3 loop spans 13 amino acids. Trimming left V 5 bases short and J 5 bases short, with 12 bases between.

This clonotype showed up just a few times. The rearrangement links TRBV7-9 to TRBJ1-6, with D unclear. The CDR3 extends over 13 amino acids. Germline CDR1 SEHNR, CDR2 FQNEAQ (reference sequence). V was pared by 1 base and J by 8 bases, with 6 bases between. CDR3 bases: TGTGCCAGCAGCTTAGGCAGTGATTCACCCCTCCACTTT. It codes for CASSLGSDSPLHF.

The chain employs TRBV5-1 and TRBJ1-5; tentatively, D is TRBD1 (6 bases). Trimming removed 4 bases from V and 2 bases from J, with 16 bases in between. Germline assignment: CDR1 SGHRS and CDR2 YFSETQ. This CDR3 is built from 16 residues. The CDR3 here is CASSPQIYRGNQPQHF. CDR3 DNA sequence: TGCGCCAGCAGCCCCCAGATATACAGGGGCAATCAGCCCCAGCATTTT. The whole variable domain, filled in from reference TRBV5-1 and TRBJ1-5, reads KAGVTQTPRYLIKTRGQQVTLSCSPISGHRSVSWYQQTPGQGLQFLFEYFSETQRNKGNFPGRFSGRQFSNSRSEMNVSTLELGDSALYLCASSPQIYRGNQPQHFGDGTRLSIL.